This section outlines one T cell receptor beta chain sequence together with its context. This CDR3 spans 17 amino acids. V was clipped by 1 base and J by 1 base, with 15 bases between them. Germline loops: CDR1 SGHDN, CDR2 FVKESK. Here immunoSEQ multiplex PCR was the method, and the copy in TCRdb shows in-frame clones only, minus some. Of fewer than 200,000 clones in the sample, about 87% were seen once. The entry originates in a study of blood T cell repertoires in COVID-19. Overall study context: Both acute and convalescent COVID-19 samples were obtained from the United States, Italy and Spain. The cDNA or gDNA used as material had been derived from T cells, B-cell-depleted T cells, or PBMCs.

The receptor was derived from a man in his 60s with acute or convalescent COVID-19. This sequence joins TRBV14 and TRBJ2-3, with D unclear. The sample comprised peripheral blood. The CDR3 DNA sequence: TGTGCCAGCAGCCAAGTCCCGGCAGGTAGTCGCACAGATACGCAGTATTTT. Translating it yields CASSQVPAGSRTDTQYF.